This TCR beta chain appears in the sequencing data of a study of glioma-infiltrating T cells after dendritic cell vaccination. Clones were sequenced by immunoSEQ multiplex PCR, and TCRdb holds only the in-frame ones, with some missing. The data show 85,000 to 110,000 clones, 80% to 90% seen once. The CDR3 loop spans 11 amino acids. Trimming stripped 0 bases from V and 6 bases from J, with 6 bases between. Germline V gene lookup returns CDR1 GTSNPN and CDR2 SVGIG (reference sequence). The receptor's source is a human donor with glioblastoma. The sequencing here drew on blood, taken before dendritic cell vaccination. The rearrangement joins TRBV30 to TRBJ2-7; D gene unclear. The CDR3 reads CAWSVNGEQYF. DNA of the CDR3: TGTGCCTGGAGTGTTAACGGCGAGCAGTACTTC.